A single sample is the source of the 16 T cell receptor beta chains below, sequenced in a study of blood T cell repertoires in COVID-19. Assay used: immunoSEQ multiplex PCR; TCRdb lists only in-frame clones, some missing. The sample consists of approximately 100,000 clones, over 75% of them appearing once. The sequenced sample was peripheral blood. All receptors come from a human donor in a cohort sampled during active COVID-19.

J is TRBJ1-1 and V is TRBV9; no clear D gene. V was trimmed by 0 bases and J by 4 bases, leaving 10 bases between them. CDR3 length: 14 residues. Germline loops: CDR1 SGDLS, CDR2 YYNGEE. CDR3 bases: TGTGCCAGCAGCGTAGGGGGAGGGAGCACTGAAGCTTTCTTT. It translates to CASSVGGGSTEAFF.

V usage is TRBV12-3 or TRBV12-4 and J usage is TRBJ1-6; D is possibly TRBD1 (5 bases). This CDR3 is 11 amino acids long. The CDR3 reads CAGEGNSPLHF. The DNA of the CDR3 is TGTGCGGGGGAGGGAAATTCACCCCTCCACTTT.

This chain joins TRBV19 and TRBJ2-1, with a tentative D call TRBD2 (6 bases). From germline, CDR1 is LNHDA and CDR2 SQIVND (reference sequence). V lost 3 bases to trimming and J lost 4 bases, with 13 bases between them. This CDR3 spans 15 amino acids. The CDR3 sequence: CASSIGGRIYNEQFF. CDR3 nucleotides: TGTGCCAGTAGTATTGGAGGGAGGATATACAATGAGCAGTTCTTC.

This chain connects TRBV9 to TRBJ2-4, with 10 bases that match TRBD2. This CDR3 comprises 16 residues. CDR1 is SGDLS, CDR2 YYNGEE, per germline. V lost 0 bases and J lost 8; bases outside the gene matches: 8. CDR3 sequence reads: CASSVGSGGAGDIQYF. DNA for the CDR3: TGTGCCAGCAGCGTAGGCAGCGGGGGGGCCGGGGACATTCAGTACTTC.

The chain combines TRBV5-1 with TRBJ2-5; the D is unclear. The CDR3 runs 14 residues. Trimming took off 0 bases at V and 1 base at J, with 7 bases between the two ends. Germline CDR1 SGHRS, CDR2 YFSETQ. CDR3 sequence (DNA): TGCGCCAGCAGCTTGGATCCGGGCCAAGAGACCCAGTACTTC. As protein: CASSLDPGQETQYF.

The rearrangement uses TRBV4-1 and TRBJ2-7; 11 bases agree with TRBD2. The V segment lost 1 base and the J segment 3 bases; nucleotides outside the gene matches: 14. CDR3 size: 19 residues. Germline V gene lookup returns CDR1 MGHRA and CDR2 YSYEKL. CDR3 sequence: CASSQGRNLPSGRSYEQYF. The CDR3 DNA reads as TGCGCCAGCAGCCAAGGGCGAAATCTCCCTAGCGGGAGGAGCTACGAGCAGTACTTC.

The chain is built from TRBV11-1 and TRBJ2-2, with TRBD2 matching over 12 bases. The CDR3 spans 15 residues. Germline lookup yields CDR1 SGHAT and CDR2 FQDESV (reference sequence). The junction had 4 bases not matched to a gene; V was cut back by 5 bases and J by 6 bases. CDR3 sequence (DNA): TGTGCCAGCAGCAAAGGACTAGCGGGGTCCGGGGAGCTGTTTTTT. This codes for CASSKGLAGSGELFF.

The chain couples TRBV7-3 to TRBJ2-3; D perhaps matches TRBD1 (5 bases). Germline V CDR1 and CDR2: SGHTA, FQGTGA. V shed 6 bases and J shed 0 bases, with 10 bases lying between them. This CDR3 contains 14 residues. The CDR3 nucleotides are TGTGCCAGCAGTCAAGGGGCTAGCACAGATACGCAGTATTTT. Translating it yields CASSQGASTDTQYF.

The chain carries TRBV4-3 and TRBJ2-7; possibly TRBD2 for D (7 bases). CDR3 length: 15 residues. Germline CDR1 is LGHNA and CDR2 is YSLEER. V gave up 3 bases and J gave up 5 bases, with 17 bases separating them. In DNA, the CDR3 is TGCGCCAGCAGCCAGGGGGGGCGGGATGGGGACGAGCAGTACTTC. As protein: CASSQGGRDGDEQYF.

This CDR3 is CASSKALVRGWNTDTQYF. As DNA, the CDR3 is TGTGCCAGCAGCAAAGCGCTAGTCAGAGGTTGGAACACAGATACGCAGTATTTT. The J gene is TRBJ2-3, the V gene TRBV21-1; the D call TRBD2 from the table was never checked on the DNA. TRBV21-1 is assigned pseudogene status. The CDR3 is 18 residues long.

The CDR3 region is CASSLWVAGQGGNEQFF. The CDR3 DNA sequence: TGTGCCAGCAGTTTATGGGTAGCGGGACAGGGGGGGAATGAGCAGTTCTTC. The chain uses TRBV27 and TRBJ2-1, with 11 nucleotides matching TRBD1. The length of the CDR3 is 17 residues. Germline V gene lookup returns CDR1 MNHEY and CDR2 SMNVEV (reference sequence). Trimming at V came to 1 base and at J to 7 bases, leaving 9 bases not matched to a gene.

The chain combines TRBV29-1 with TRBJ2-7; D gene ambiguous. The CDR3 has 13 amino acids. Trimming took 7 bases from V and 1 from J, leaving 14 bases between them. Germline V gene data show CDR1 as SQVTM and CDR2 as ANQGSEA. Here the CDR3 reads CSAISAGSYEQYF. The CDR3 region has the DNA TGCAGCGCTATCTCTGCCGGTTCCTACGAGCAGTACTTC.

This chain links TRBV3-1 (or the pseudogene TRBV3-2) with TRBJ2-5, with 8 nucleotides matching TRBD1. V was clipped by 6 bases and J by 7 bases; unmatched bases: 7. This CDR3 is built from 13 residues. CDR1 is LGHDT and CDR2 is YNNKEL in the germline V gene (reference sequence). CDR3 protein: CASRGDRLGTQYF. The CDR3 DNA reads TGTGCCAGCAGGGGGGACAGGCTGGGGACCCAGTACTTC.

The V and J genes are TRBV28 and TRBJ2-5; D not certain. The CDR3 loop spans 15 amino acids. V dropped 7 bases and J dropped 2 bases, with 17 bases sitting between them. The V gene's germline CDR1 is MDHEN and CDR2 SYDVKM. CDR3 in DNA: TGTGCCAGCATCCGTACGTCCAGGCTGCAAGAGACCCAGTACTTC. Encoded protein: CASIRTSRLQETQYF. Supplemented by reference TRBV28 and TRBJ2-5, the full variable domain reads DVKVTQSSRYLVKRTGEKVFLECVQDMDHENMFWYRQDPGLGLRLIYFSYDVKMKEKGDIPEGYSVSREKKERFSLILESASTNQTSMYLCASIRTSRLQETQYFGPGTRLLVL.

The V and J genes are TRBV19 and TRBJ2-1; 10 positions agree with TRBD2. V lost 5 bases and J lost 5; bases outside the gene matches: 9. This CDR3 is 16 amino acids long. Germline V gene data show CDR1 as LNHDA and CDR2 as SQIVND (reference sequence). CDR3 protein: CASSEWSGRAHNEQFF. CDR3 DNA sequence: TGTGCCAGTAGTGAATGGAGCGGGAGGGCCCACAATGAGCAGTTCTTC. Using reference TRBV19 and TRBJ2-1 for the parts outside the CDR3, the full variable domain is DGGITQSPKYLFRKEGQNVTLSCEQNLNHDAMYWYRQDPGQGLRLIYYSQIVNDFQKGDIAEGYSVSREKKESFPLTVTSAQKNPTAFYLCASSEWSGRAHNEQFFGPGTRLTVL.

This chain joins TRBV19 and TRBJ1-2, with a possible D match to TRBD1 (6 bases). V was pared by 10 bases and J by 1 base, with 16 bases between. CDR1 is LNHDA, CDR2 SQIVND, per germline (reference sequence). CDR3 length: 14 residues. The CDR3 nucleotides read TGTGCCACCAAGTTGACAGGCCTTAACTATGGCTACACCTTC. It yields the protein CATKLTGLNYGYTF.